The T cell receptor (beta chain) under discussion was sequenced for a study of blood T cell repertoires in COVID-19. Study-wide context: The cDNA or gDNA used as material had been derived from T cells, B-cell-depleted T cells, or PBMCs.

The CDR3 runs to 13 residues. Germline lookup yields CDR1 SQVTM and CDR2 ANQGSEA. V was shortened by 4 bases and J by 1 base, with 10 bases between the two germline ends. The repertoire was sequenced with immunoSEQ multiplex PCR; TCRdb's copy has only in-frame clones and lacks some. The repertoire consists of tens of thousands of clones, with roughly 76% occurring once and the leading ten covering over 25%. The receptor comes from a woman aged 70 to 79 with acute or convalescent COVID-19. The rearrangement links TRBV29-1 to TRBJ1-1; D not resolved. Sequenced sample: peripheral blood. The CDR3 DNA follows: TGCAGCGTTGCCACGGGAGGGAACACTGAAGCTTTCTTT. Translated, it gives CSVATGGNTEAFF.